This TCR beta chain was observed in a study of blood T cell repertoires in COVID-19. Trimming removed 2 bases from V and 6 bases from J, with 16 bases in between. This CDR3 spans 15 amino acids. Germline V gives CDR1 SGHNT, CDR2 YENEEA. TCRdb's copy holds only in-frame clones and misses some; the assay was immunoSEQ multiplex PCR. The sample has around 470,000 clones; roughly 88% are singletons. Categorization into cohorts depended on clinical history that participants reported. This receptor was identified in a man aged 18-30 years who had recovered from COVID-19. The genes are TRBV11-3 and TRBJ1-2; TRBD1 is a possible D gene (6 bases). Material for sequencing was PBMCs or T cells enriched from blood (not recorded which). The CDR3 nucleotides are TGTGCCAGCAGCTTAAATTCGGGGGGCGGAGATGGCTACACCTTC. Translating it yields CASSLNSGGGDGYTF.